What follows is one T cell receptor beta chain and its context. This sample includes further DNA sequences coding for the same CDR3. Naive CD8 cells lacked CD45RO and underwent positive selection for CCR7, leaving out terminally differentiated effector memory CD45RA+ cells. These data come from a study of shared clonotypes between healthy human individuals. V was trimmed by 1 base and J by 2 bases, leaving 6 bases between them. The CDR3 spans 13 residues. Germline V lookup: CDR1 MNHNS, CDR2 SASEGT. The method was immunoSEQ multiplex PCR; TCRdb's version includes in-frame clones alone and lacks a portion of them. Of about 2.1 million clones listed, roughly 93% are singletons.

The sequence was obtained from a man younger than 30 in good health. Some clones in this sample may be carry-over from other donors' samples. Source material: naive CD8+ T cells from PBMCs. The J gene is TRBJ2-7, the V gene TRBV6-1; D unresolved. The CDR3 protein is CASSEGPTYEQYF. The CDR3 nucleotides read TGTGCCAGCAGTGAAGGACCTACCTACGAGCAGTACTTC.